The present TCR beta chain was sequenced within a study of cytomegalovirus exposure and HLA in healthy donors. With 60 Vbeta and 13 Jbeta primers, the PCR was carried out. The method was immunoSEQ multiplex PCR; TCRdb's version includes in-frame clones alone and lacks a portion of them. This sample's table has about 140,000 clones. Points on this clone: Its specificity is unknown.

Overall study findings and caveats: 16,951 TCR beta sequences were associated with HLA alleles at 0.05 false discovery rate in a later analysis. In an earlier analysis, most TCR beta V segments were productive about 87% or about 30% of the time. V- and J-gene trimming of TCR beta was linked (in a later analysis) to a missense DCLRE1C variant.

The CDR3 is 15 amino acids. V lost 9 bases to trimming and J lost 4 bases; unmatched junction nucleotides: 9. Looked up from germline, CDR1 is MDHEN and CDR2 is SYDVKM. Material: PBMCs. This TCR came from a woman between 18 and 30 years old in good health and CMV-seronegative. The chain has TRBV28 and TRBJ2-1, with 10 bases matching TRBD1. Here the CDR3 DNA reads TGTGCCAGTTCTATGGGACAGGGGTCTTACAATGAGCAGTTCTTC. This encodes CASSMGQGSYNEQFF.